Below, 32 T cell receptor beta chains from the same sample are listed, as sequenced in a study of blood T cell repertoires in COVID-19. TCRdb keeps only in-frame clones here, not all; method: immunoSEQ multiplex PCR. This table holds 60,000 to 85,000 clones, approximately 79% found once. Sequencing used peripheral blood. The receptors stem from a woman aged 55-69 years with acute or convalescent COVID-19.

V is TRBV9 and J is TRBJ1-2; 7 bases line up with TRBD1. This CDR3 has 14 amino acids. Per the germline V gene, CDR1 is SGDLS and CDR2 is YYNGEE. Unmatched junction bases numbered 10, after V lost 4 bases and J lost 7 bases. DNA for the CDR3: TGTGCCAGCAGCCCACAACAGGGGTTATCTGGCTACACCTTC. Protein product: CASSPQQGLSGYTF.

The V call is TRBV2, the J call TRBJ2-1; 8 nucleotides match TRBD2. The CDR3 sequence is 13 residues long. J was trimmed by 9 bases and V by 4 bases; bases with no gene match: 5. Germline V gene lookup returns CDR1 SNHLY and CDR2 FYNNEI. The DNA of the CDR3 is TGTGCCAGCAGTGCCGGGGGGGGACTTGAGCAGTTCTTC. It encodes CASSAGGGLEQFF.

This clone came up once. V gene TRBV5-1 combines with J gene TRBJ2-2; TRBD1 aligns across 7 bases. This CDR3 has 15 amino acids. Germline trimming cut 2 bases from V and 3 bases from J; bases unmatched to any gene: 4. CDR1 and CDR2 from the germline V gene are SGHRS and YFSETQ. CDR3 coding DNA: TGCGCCAGCAGCTTCGGGACAGCTTACACCGGGGAGCTGTTTTTT. It yields the protein CASSFGTAYTGELFF.

This rearrangement joins TRBV5-1 to TRBJ1-1; D might be TRBD1 (5 bases). CDR1 is SGHRS, CDR2 YFSETQ, per germline. The CDR3 loop spans 14 amino acids. Trimming took off 4 bases at V and 1 base at J, with 11 bases between the two ends. CDR3 in amino acids: CASSRGDRNTEAFF. The CDR3 coding sequence is TGCGCCAGCAGCAGGGGCGACCGGAACACTGAAGCTTTCTTT.

J is TRBJ1-2 and V is TRBV28; TRBD1 agrees at 7 bases. V was pared by 5 bases and J by 6 bases, with 3 bases of the junction left unmatched. The CDR3 has 12 residues. The germline gives CDR1 MDHEN, CDR2 SYDVKM. As DNA, the CDR3 is TGTGCCAGCAGTCGGGGACAGAATGGCTACACCTTC. Residues: CASSRGQNGYTF.

The rearrangement joins TRBV5-5 to TRBJ2-1, with D tentatively TRBD2 (7 bases). The CDR3 runs 13 residues. V lost 4 bases and J lost 8, with 13 bases in between. CDR1 SGHKS and CDR2 YYEKEE come from the germline V gene (reference sequence). DNA for the CDR3: TGTGCCAGCAGCCCAATAGGGGGGGATGAGCAGTTCTTC. This translates into CASSPIGGDEQFF.

The rearrangement joins TRBV5-6 to TRBJ2-2, with 8 bases lining up with TRBD1. This CDR3 region has 17 residues. The ends lost 4 bases at V and 1 base at J; junction bases unmatched: 9. Germline V gene data show CDR1 as SGHDT and CDR2 as YYEEEE. Here the CDR3 DNA reads TGTGCCAGCAGCCGAACGAGTGGGACAGGGAACACCGGGGAGCTGTTTTTT. Translating it yields CASSRTSGTGNTGELFF.

In its sample, this clone was seen a few times. This chain uses TRBV2 with TRBJ2-3; D is unresolved. The CDR3 consists of 11 residues. V was pared by 5 bases and J by 3 bases, with 3 bases between. The germline gives CDR1 SNHLY, CDR2 FYNNEI. CDR3 nucleotides: TGTGCCAGCAGTCTGACAGATACGCAGTATTTT. Protein sequence: CASSLTDTQYF.

The chain carries TRBV5-1 and TRBJ2-5; 7 nucleotides line up with TRBD2. This CDR3 has 15 residues. Germline trimming cut 4 bases from V and 2 bases from J; bases unmatched to any gene: 8. Germline lookup yields CDR1 SGHRS and CDR2 YFSETQ. CDR3 residues: CASSRGRAGQETQYF. CDR3 sequence (DNA): TGCGCCAGCAGCCGGGGAAGAGCGGGGCAAGAGACCCAGTACTTC.

The chain employs TRBV12-5 and TRBJ2-3, with D possibly matching TRBD1 (5 bases). Trimming removed 1 base at V and 4 bases at J, with 12 bases between. The CDR3 is 15 amino acids. Germline CDR1 is LGHNT and CDR2 is FRNRAP. The chain's CDR3 is CASGLGQGKADTQYF. CDR3 coding DNA: TGTGCTAGTGGTTTGGGCCAGGGTAAGGCAGATACGCAGTATTTT.

Here the CDR3 DNA reads TGTGCCAGCAGCCCCGGGACAGGGCGCTACGAGCAGTACTTC. It is translated as CASSPGTGRYEQYF. The chain couples TRBV4-2 to TRBJ2-7; 9 bases match TRBD1. The germline CDR1 and CDR2 sequences are LGHNA and YNFKEQ. The CDR3 extends over 14 amino acids. After removal of 4 bases from V and 3 bases from J, the junction contained 4 bases not matched to a gene.

The CDR3 bases are TGTGCCAGCAGCGCCCGCACCAGGGGGAACACTGAAGCTTTCTTT. The encoded protein is CASSARTRGNTEAFF. This rearrangement joins TRBV9 to TRBJ1-1, with D tentatively TRBD1 (6 bases). V dropped 3 bases and J dropped 1 base, with 13 bases sitting between them. Looked up from germline, CDR1 is SGDLS and CDR2 is YYNGEE. This CDR3 comprises 15 residues.

The chain is built from TRBV5-1 and TRBJ1-4, with 11 bases fitting TRBD1. Germline CDR1 is SGHRS and CDR2 is YFSETQ. Germline trimming cut 3 bases from V and 0 bases from J; bases unmatched to any gene: 10. This CDR3 is 19 amino acids long. In DNA, the CDR3 is TGCGCCAGCAGCTCCCCACCCGGGACAGGGGGTTCAACTAATGAAAAACTGTTTTTT. Translation gives CASSSPPGTGGSTNEKLFF.

The chain has TRBV30 and TRBJ2-1; 13 bases match TRBD2. This CDR3 spans 18 amino acids. Germline V lookup: CDR1 GTSNPN, CDR2 SVGIG (reference sequence). V shed 3 bases and J 10 bases; nucleotides not matched to a gene: 18. CDR3 sequence (DNA): TGTGCCTGGAGGCCCACCCACCACACTAGCGGGGGGGCAGGGGAGCAGTTCTTC. Protein sequence: CAWRPTHHTSGGAGEQFF.

The chain has TRBV5-1 and TRBJ1-1; no reliable D call. The CDR3 consists of 15 residues. The germline V and J ends were trimmed by 0 bases and 7 bases, with 16 bases remaining between them. Germline V gene lookup returns CDR1 SGHRS and CDR2 YFSETQ. The CDR3 spells CASSLGLRLDGEAFF. CDR3 sequence (DNA): TGCGCCAGCAGCTTGGGTCTGCGTCTAGACGGTGAAGCTTTCTTT.

The chain couples TRBV7-6 to TRBJ2-5; tentatively, D is TRBD2 (5 bases). The CDR3 has 14 amino acids. V lost 1 base and J lost 3, with 9 bases in between. Germline V CDR1 and CDR2: SGHVS, FNYEAQ. The CDR3 coding sequence is TGTGCCAGCAGCTTAGACTGGGGAGAAGAGACCCAGTACTTC. Translation gives CASSLDWGEETQYF. Supplemented by reference TRBV7-6 and TRBJ2-5, the full variable domain reads GAGVSQSPRYKVTKRGQDVALRCDPISGHVSLYWYRQALGQGPEFLTYFNYEAQQDKSGLPNDRFSAERPEGSISTLTIQRTEQRDSAMYRCASSLDWGEETQYFGPGTRLLVL.

This clone was seen only a few times. A junction end diverges from the germline sequence, so it may reflect a read error. The chain is built from TRBV7-7 and TRBJ2-2, with 9 bases identical to TRBD2. This CDR3 has 14 amino acids. In germline, CDR1 is SSHAT, CDR2 FNYEAQ (reference sequence). CDR3 protein: CASSPSGGSEELFF. The DNA of the CDR3 is TGTGCTAGCAGCCCCAGCGGGGGGAGTGAGGAGCTGTTTTTT.

This clone showed up just a few times. The rearrangement links TRBV7-9 to TRBJ1-2; 9 bases map to TRBD1. There are 13 residues in the CDR3. V lost 4 bases and J lost 6; bases outside the gene matches: 3. Germline V CDR1 and CDR2: SEHNR, FQNEAQ (reference sequence). CDR3 region: CASSSDRGNGYTF. CDR3 DNA sequence: TGTGCCAGCAGCTCCGACAGGGGGAATGGCTACACCTTC.

The chain combines TRBV2 with TRBJ1-4; TRBD1 matches at 7 bases. This CDR3 is built from 13 residues. The germline V gene encodes CDR1 SNHLY and CDR2 FYNNEI. J was trimmed by 5 bases and V by 6 bases; bases with no gene match: 3. The DNA for the CDR3 is TGTGCCAGCAGAACAGGGGCCAATGAAAAACTGTTTTTT. It encodes CASRTGANEKLFF.

The genes are TRBV2 and TRBJ2-5; 7 positions agree with TRBD2. The V gene end was trimmed by 6 bases and the J gene end by 3 bases; junction bases not matched to a gene: 7. Germline assignment: CDR1 SNHLY and CDR2 FYNNEI. The CDR3 covers 14 residues. The CDR3 loop reads CASRAGTTKETQYF. DNA of the CDR3: TGTGCCAGCAGGGCCGGGACTACTAAAGAGACCCAGTACTTC.

The chain carries TRBV6-1 and TRBJ2-3, with 11 bases lining up with TRBD1. CDR1 and CDR2 from the germline V gene are MNHNS and SASEGT. V trimming: 3 bases; J trimming: 2 bases; junction bases outside the gene matches: 4. The CDR3 consists of 16 residues. The DNA of the CDR3 is TGTGCCAGCAGTGAGCGGACAGGGGGCCCCACAGATACGCAGTATTTT. Translated: CASSERTGGPTDTQYF.

This chain joins TRBV13 and TRBJ2-2, with no clear D. From germline, CDR1 is PRHDT and CDR2 FYEKMQ (reference sequence). The germline V and J ends were trimmed by 3 bases and 4 bases, with 9 bases remaining between them. The CDR3 runs to 14 residues. The DNA of the CDR3 is TGTGCCAGCAGCTTCAACAGACCCACCGGGGAGCTGTTTTTT. Its protein is CASSFNRPTGELFF.

This sequence joins TRBV29-1 and TRBJ2-1; D perhaps matches TRBD2 (5 bases). Trimming stripped 7 bases from V and 6 bases from J, with 19 bases between. The CDR3 totals 14 residues. Looked up from germline, CDR1 is SQVTM and CDR2 is ANQGSEA. CDR3 region: CSALDIGRANEQFF. The CDR3 nucleotides are TGCAGCGCCCTAGATATTGGGCGGGCCAATGAGCAGTTCTTC.

The genes are TRBV15 and TRBJ1-5; D is unclear. Germline values: CDR1 LNHNV, CDR2 YYDKDF (reference sequence). The CDR3 extends over 14 amino acids. V lost 0 bases to trimming and J lost 1 base, with 4 bases between them. The CDR3 is CATSRDPSNQPQHF. DNA for the CDR3: TGTGCCACCAGCAGAGATCCGAGCAATCAGCCCCAGCATTTT.

The chain links TRBV2 to TRBJ2-1, with a tentative D call TRBD2 (7 bases). From germline, CDR1 is SNHLY and CDR2 FYNNEI. Trimming cost V 4 bases and J 2 bases, with 9 bases left between them. The CDR3 loop spans 14 amino acids. The CDR3 region is CASSVGGAYNEQFF. The CDR3 DNA sequence: TGTGCCAGCAGTGTAGGGGGGGCCTACAATGAGCAGTTCTTC.

This rearrangement joins TRBV10-3 to TRBJ2-1; 8 nucleotides match TRBD1. Germline assignment: CDR1 ENHRY and CDR2 SYGVKD. CDR3 length equals 13 residues. With V trimmed by 6 bases and J by 4 bases, 2 bases remained unmatched. The DNA for the CDR3 is TGTGCCATCAGCTGGACAGGGTACAATGAGCAGTTCTTC. It yields the protein CAISWTGYNEQFF.

V and J are TRBV12-3 or TRBV12-4 and TRBJ1-5; a weak D match, TRBD1 (5 bases). This CDR3 spans 13 amino acids. V was clipped by 2 bases and J by 5 bases, with 7 bases between them. CDR3 sequence reads: CASSLQGYQPQHF. The DNA of the CDR3 is TGTGCCAGCAGTTTACAGGGTTATCAGCCCCAGCATTTT.

Only a few counts were recorded for this clone. The genes are TRBV27 and TRBJ2-2; 8 positions match TRBD1. Germline V CDR1 and CDR2: MNHEY, SMNVEV (reference sequence). The CDR3 covers 18 residues. The J segment lost 4 bases and the V segment lost 3 bases, leaving 13 bases of the junction unmatched. As DNA, the CDR3 is TGTGCCAGCAGTTTGTTTCAGGGGGCGGATGGTCGCACCGGGGAGCTGTTTTTT. Its protein is CASSLFQGADGRTGELFF.

This CDR3 is CASSKALAGGNEQFF. DNA of the CDR3: TGTGCCAGCAGCAAAGCACTAGCGGGGGGGAATGAGCAGTTCTTC. The J gene is TRBJ2-1, the V gene TRBV21-1; the DNA was not used to check the table's D call, TRBD2. TRBV21-1 is deemed a pseudogene. CDR3 size: 15 residues.

V and J are TRBV28 and TRBJ2-6; weak D call: TRBD1 (6 bases). The germline V gene encodes CDR1 MDHEN and CDR2 SYDVKM. V was shortened by 2 bases and J by 5 bases, with 13 bases between the two germline ends. The CDR3 is 16 residues long. CDR3 nucleotide sequence: TGTGCCAGCAGTTTAACAGGGTTCGGACGGGCCAACGTCCTGACTTTC. The encoded protein is CASSLTGFGRANVLTF.

The chain recombines TRBV6-6 with TRBJ1-5; 7 positions agree with TRBD1. Germline lookup yields CDR1 MNHNY and CDR2 SVGAGI (reference sequence). This CDR3 has 17 amino acids. J lost 3 bases, V lost 5 bases, and 13 bases had no gene match. DNA for the CDR3: TGTGCCAGCAGTCCTAAATCAGGGACAGCCATCAATCAGCCCCAGCATTTT. Amino acids: CASSPKSGTAINQPQHF.

A few counts support this clone. The gene calls are TRBV6-2 or TRBV6-3 and TRBJ2-5; possible D gene TRBD2, 6 bases. CDR1 and CDR2 (germline): MNHEY, SVGEGT. The ends were cut back, 5 bases at V and 2 bases at J, with 18 bases in the middle. CDR3 length equals 16 residues. Here the CDR3 DNA reads TGTGCCAGCAGTCAAATTTTTAGCGGATCGCAAGAGACCCAGTACTTC. This codes for CASSQIFSGSQETQYF.